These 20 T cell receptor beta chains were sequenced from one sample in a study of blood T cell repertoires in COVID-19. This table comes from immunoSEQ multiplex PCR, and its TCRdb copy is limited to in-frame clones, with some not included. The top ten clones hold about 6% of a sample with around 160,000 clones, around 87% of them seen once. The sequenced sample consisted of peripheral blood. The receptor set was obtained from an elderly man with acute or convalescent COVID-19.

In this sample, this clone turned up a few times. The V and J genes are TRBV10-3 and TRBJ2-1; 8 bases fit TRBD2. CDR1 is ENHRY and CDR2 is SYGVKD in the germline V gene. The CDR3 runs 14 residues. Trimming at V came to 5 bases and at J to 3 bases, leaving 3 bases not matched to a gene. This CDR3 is CAISLAGHYNEQFF. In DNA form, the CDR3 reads TGTGCCATCAGTCTAGCGGGCCACTACAATGAGCAGTTCTTC.

The CDR3 DNA reads TGTGCCAGCAGCTTGGCCGGGACAGGGGACCCGTATAATTCACCCCTCCACTTT. Protein product: CASSLAGTGDPYNSPLHF. The V and J genes are TRBV5-8 and TRBJ1-6; the match to TRBD1 covers 10 bases. Germline values: CDR1 SGHTS, CDR2 YDEGEE. CDR3 length: 18 residues. The junction had 7 bases not matched to a gene; V was cut back by 0 bases and J by 4 bases. Looking up the rest from reference TRBV5-8 and TRBJ1-6 gives the full variable domain: EAGVTQSPTHLIKTRGQQATLRCSPISGHTSVYWYQQALGLGLQFLLWYDEGEERNRGNFPPRFSGRQFPNYSSELNVNALELEDSALYLCASSLAGTGDPYNSPLHFGNGTRLTVT.

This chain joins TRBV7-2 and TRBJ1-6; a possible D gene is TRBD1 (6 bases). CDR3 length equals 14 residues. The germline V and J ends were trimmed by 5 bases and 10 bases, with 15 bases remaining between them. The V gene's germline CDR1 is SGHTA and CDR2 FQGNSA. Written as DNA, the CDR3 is TGTGCCAGCAGCCTCCACAGGGACGGCTCACCCCTCCACTTT. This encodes CASSLHRDGSPLHF.

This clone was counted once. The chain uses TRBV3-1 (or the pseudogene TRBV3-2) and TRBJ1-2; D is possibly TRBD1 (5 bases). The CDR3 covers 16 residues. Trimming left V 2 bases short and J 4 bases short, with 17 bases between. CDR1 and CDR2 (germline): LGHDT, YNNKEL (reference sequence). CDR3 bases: TGTGCCAGCAGCCAACAAACAGGATTATCTGGCTATGGCTACACCTTC. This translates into CASSQQTGLSGYGYTF.

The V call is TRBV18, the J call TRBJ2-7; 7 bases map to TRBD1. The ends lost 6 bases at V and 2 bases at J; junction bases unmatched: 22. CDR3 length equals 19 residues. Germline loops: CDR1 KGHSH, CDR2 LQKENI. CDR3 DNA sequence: TGTGCCAGCTCGTACTACCTAGGGAATCGACAGGGTAGTGCCTACGAGCAGTACTTC. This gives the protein CASSYYLGNRQGSAYEQYF.

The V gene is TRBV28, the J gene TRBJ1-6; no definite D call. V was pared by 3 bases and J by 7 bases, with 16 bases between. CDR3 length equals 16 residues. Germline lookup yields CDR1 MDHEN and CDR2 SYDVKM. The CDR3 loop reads CASSLGRPLTNSPLHF. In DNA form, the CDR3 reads TGTGCCAGCAGTTTGGGGAGACCACTGACCAATTCACCCCTCCACTTT.

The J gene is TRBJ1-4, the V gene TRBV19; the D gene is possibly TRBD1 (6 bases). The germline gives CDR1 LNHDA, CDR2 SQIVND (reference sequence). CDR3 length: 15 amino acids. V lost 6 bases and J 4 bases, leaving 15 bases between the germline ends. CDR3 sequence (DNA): TGTGCCAGTAGAAGACAGGTTTTCGGTAATGAAAAACTGTTTTTT. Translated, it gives CASRRQVFGNEKLFF.

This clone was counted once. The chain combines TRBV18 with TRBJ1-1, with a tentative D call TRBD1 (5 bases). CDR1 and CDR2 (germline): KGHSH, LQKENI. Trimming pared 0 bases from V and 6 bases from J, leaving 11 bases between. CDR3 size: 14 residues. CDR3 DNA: TGTGCCAGCTCACCACCGTTGGGGCAGGCTGAAGCTTTCTTT. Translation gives CASSPPLGQAEAFF.

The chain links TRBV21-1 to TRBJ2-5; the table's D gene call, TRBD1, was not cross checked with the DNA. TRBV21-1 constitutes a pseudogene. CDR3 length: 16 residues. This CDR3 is CASTKTVRDRGETQYF. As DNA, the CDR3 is TGTGCCAGCACCAAAACGGTCCGGGACAGGGGTGAGACCCAGTACTTC.

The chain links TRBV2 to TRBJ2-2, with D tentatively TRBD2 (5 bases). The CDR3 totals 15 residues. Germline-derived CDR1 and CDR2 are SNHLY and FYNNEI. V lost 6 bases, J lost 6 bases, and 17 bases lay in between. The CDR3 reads CASSLRTLAPGELFF. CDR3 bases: TGTGCCAGCAGCCTCAGGACCCTAGCCCCCGGGGAGCTGTTTTTT.

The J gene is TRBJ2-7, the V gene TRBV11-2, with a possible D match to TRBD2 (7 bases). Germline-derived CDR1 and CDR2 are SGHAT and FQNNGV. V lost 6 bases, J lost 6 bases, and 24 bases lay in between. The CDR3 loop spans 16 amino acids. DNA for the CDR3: TGTGCCAGCAGGAACCCTGGTGGGGGGGGCGCGGCCGAGCAGTACTTC. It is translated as CASRNPGGGGAAEQYF.

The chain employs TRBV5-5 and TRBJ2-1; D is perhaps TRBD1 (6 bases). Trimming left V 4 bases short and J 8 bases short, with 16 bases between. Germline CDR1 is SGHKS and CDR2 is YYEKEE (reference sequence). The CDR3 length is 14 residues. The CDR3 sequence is CASSRDTNGDEQFF. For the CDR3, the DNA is TGTGCCAGCAGCCGGGACACCAACGGGGATGAGCAGTTCTTC.

CDR3 nucleotides: TGTGCCAGCTCACCGGGCGTGCTTGAAGGCTATGGCTACACCTTC. This translates into CASSPGVLEGYGYTF. The chain couples TRBV18 to TRBJ1-2; D not resolved. In germline, CDR1 is KGHSH, CDR2 LQKENI. The CDR3 totals 15 residues. V dropped 3 bases and J dropped 4 bases, with 15 bases sitting between them.

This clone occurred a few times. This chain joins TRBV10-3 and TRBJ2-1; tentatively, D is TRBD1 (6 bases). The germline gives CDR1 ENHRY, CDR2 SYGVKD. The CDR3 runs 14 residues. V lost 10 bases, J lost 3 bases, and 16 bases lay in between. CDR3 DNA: TGTGCCACCGGCCCGGACAGATTCTACAATGAGCAGTTCTTC. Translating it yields CATGPDRFYNEQFF.

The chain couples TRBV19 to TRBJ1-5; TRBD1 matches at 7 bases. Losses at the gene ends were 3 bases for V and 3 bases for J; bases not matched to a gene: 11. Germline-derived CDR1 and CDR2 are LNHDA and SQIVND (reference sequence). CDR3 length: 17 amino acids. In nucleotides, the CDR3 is TGTGCCAGTAGTATGCGAGGCAGGGGGGCGATCAATCAGCCCCAGCATTTT. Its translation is CASSMRGRGAINQPQHF. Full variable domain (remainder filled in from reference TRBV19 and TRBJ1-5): DGGITQSPKYLFRKEGQNVTLSCEQNLNHDAMYWYRQDPGQGLRLIYYSQIVNDFQKGDIAEGYSVSREKKESFPLTVTSAQKNPTAFYLCASSMRGRGAINQPQHFGDGTRLSIL.

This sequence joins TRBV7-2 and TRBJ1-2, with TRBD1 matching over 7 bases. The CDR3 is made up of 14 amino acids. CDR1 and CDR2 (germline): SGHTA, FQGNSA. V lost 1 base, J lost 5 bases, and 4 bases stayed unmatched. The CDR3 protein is CASSLVRTGYGYTF. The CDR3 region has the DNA TGTGCCAGCAGCTTAGTCCGGACAGGTTATGGCTACACCTTC.

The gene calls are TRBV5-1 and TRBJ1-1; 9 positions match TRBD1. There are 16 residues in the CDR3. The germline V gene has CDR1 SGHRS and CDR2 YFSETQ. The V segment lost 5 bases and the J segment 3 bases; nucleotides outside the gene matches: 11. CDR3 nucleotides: TGCGCCAGCAGGTCCCGGGACAGGGTCGGGCACACTGAAGCTTTCTTT. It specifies CASRSRDRVGHTEAFF.

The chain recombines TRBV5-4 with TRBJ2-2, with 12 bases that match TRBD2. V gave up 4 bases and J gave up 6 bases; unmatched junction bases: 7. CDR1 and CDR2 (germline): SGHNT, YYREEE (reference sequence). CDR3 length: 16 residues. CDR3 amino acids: CASSPSGGAFAGELFF. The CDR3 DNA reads TGTGCCAGCAGCCCTAGCGGGGGGGCCTTCGCCGGGGAGCTGTTTTTT.

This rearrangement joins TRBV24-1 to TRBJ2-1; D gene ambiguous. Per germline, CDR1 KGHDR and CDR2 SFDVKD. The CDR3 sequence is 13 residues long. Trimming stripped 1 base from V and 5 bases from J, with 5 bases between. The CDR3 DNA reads TGTGCCACCAGTGATTTCAGGAACAATGAGCAGTTCTTC. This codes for CATSDFRNNEQFF.

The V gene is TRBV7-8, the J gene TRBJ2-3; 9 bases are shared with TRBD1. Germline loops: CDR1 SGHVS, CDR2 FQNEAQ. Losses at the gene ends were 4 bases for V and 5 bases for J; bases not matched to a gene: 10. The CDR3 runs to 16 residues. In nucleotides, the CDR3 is TGTGCCAGCAGCTACGGACAGGGGCTACGCCTAGATACGCAGTATTTT. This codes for CASSYGQGLRLDTQYF.